This entry describes one T cell receptor beta chain. Looked up from germline, CDR1 is KGHSH and CDR2 is LQKENI. Trimming removed 4 bases at V and 5 bases at J, with 14 bases between. The CDR3 length is 14 residues. Sequencing used immunoSEQ multiplex PCR; TCRdb keeps in-frame clones, though not all of them. Found here are 64,000 or so clones, approximately 80% of them singletons; the top ten hold approximately 0.64%. This sample is drawn from a study of OX40 agonist ivuxolimab in advanced cancers. The sample here was CD4+ or CD8+ T cells sorted from blood, taken in a trial of the OX40 agonist ivuxolimab. V gene TRBV18 combines with J gene TRBJ2-5; weak D call: TRBD2 (6 bases). The TCR comes from an adult with an advanced solid tumor such as melanoma, head and neck, liver or kidney cancer. CDR3 residues: CASSRQFAGETQYF. Written as DNA, the CDR3 is TGTGCCAGCTCACGTCAGTTCGCGGGGGAGACCCAGTACTTC.